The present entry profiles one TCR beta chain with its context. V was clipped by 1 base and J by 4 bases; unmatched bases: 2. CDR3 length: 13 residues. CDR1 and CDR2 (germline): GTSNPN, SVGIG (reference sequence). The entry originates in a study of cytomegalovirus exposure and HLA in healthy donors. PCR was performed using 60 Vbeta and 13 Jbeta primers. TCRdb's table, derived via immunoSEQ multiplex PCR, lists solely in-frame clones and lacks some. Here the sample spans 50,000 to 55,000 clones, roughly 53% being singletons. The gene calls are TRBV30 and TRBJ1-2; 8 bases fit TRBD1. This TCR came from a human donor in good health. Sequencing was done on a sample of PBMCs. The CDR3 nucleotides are TGTGCCTGGAGTGCTCAGGGGGCCTATGGCTACACCTTC. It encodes CAWSAQGAYGYTF.